These 2 T cell receptor beta chains were sequenced from one sample in a study of lymphopenia after photon versus proton radiotherapy. Clones were read by immunoSEQ multiplex PCR, and TCRdb kept only the in-frame ones, dropping some. The data hold more than 70,000 clones, with around 83% observed a single time. The material was peripheral blood, obtained from a patient treated with proton-based radiotherapy. These receptor sequences come from a man aged 60-69 years with pancreatic cancer.

The J gene is TRBJ2-1, the V gene TRBV9; D unclear. Trimming shortened V by 0 bases and J by 4 bases, and 5 bases separated the two germline ends. The CDR3 totals 13 residues. From germline, CDR1 is SGDLS and CDR2 YYNGEE. This CDR3 reads CASSVAQYNEQFF. The CDR3 DNA reads as TGTGCCAGCAGCGTAGCACAGTACAATGAGCAGTTCTTC. The full variable domain, in which reference TRBV9 and TRBJ2-1 provide the parts outside the CDR3, is DSGVTQTPKHLITATGQRVTLRCSPRSGDLSVYWYQQSLDQGLQFLIQYYNGEERAKGNILERFSAQQFPDLHSELNLSSLELGDSALYFCASSVAQYNEQFFGPGTRLTVL.

In its sample, this clone was seen once. The CDR3 region has the DNA TGTGCCTGGAGTACAGGACAGGGGGGAGAGACCCAGTACTTC. Its translation: CAWSTGQGGETQYF. The chain employs TRBV30 and TRBJ2-5; 10 nucleotides align to TRBD1. Trimming at V came to 2 bases and at J to 4 bases, leaving 4 bases not matched to a gene. CDR1 is GTSNPN, CDR2 SVGIG, per germline (reference sequence). The CDR3 runs 14 residues. Variable domain in full (rest from reference TRBV30 and TRBJ2-5): SQTIHQWPATLVQPVGSPLSLECTVEGTSNPNLYWYRQAAGRGLQLLFYSVGIGQISSEVPQNLSASRPQDRQFILSSKKLLLSDSGFYLCAWSTGQGGETQYFGPGTRLLVL.